This TCR beta chain emerged from a study of blood T cell repertoires in COVID-19. The study drew participants aged 18 to 89 years from fewer than 30 US areas. Per the germline V gene, CDR1 is SGHTA and CDR2 is FQGTGA. The CDR3 length is 15 residues. V lost 5 bases to trimming and J lost 3 bases; unmatched junction nucleotides: 6. In the authors' methods: How many nucleated cells were present was estimated from reference gene primer amplification. The protocol was immunoSEQ multiplex PCR, while the TCRdb copy is restricted to in-frame clones and leaves out a portion. V, J and clone size are taken as reported in that table, and D and trimming were inferred from the DNA itself. Among a few hundred thousand clones, 85% were seen once, and the ten largest hold around 20%.

The genes are TRBV7-3 and TRBJ1-1, with 10 bases lining up with TRBD1. The TCR was taken from a middle-aged man who had recovered from COVID-19. The sample was PBMCs or T cells enriched from blood (not recorded which). CDR3 loop: CASSLGDRGYTEAFF. The CDR3 nucleotides read TGTGCCAGCAGCCTCGGGGACAGGGGTTACACTGAAGCTTTCTTT.